The TCR beta chain under discussion was sequenced for a study of T cells in Graves' hyperthyroidism and ophthalmopathy. This clonotype was picked up many times. No antigen is known for it. Template material for amplifying TCR beta CDR3 regions consisted of RNA transcripts. First-round RT-PCR of the TCR CDR3 relied on the HTBI primer set. TCRdb used MiXCR to reprocess the multiplex PCR reads, holding one entry per CDR3 protein. In the table there are about 500,000 distinct CDR3 sequences, about 15% of which are singletons. For ophthalmopathy patients, the Clinical Activity Score was at least 3 and the NOSPECS grade at least 4; duration was under 3 months. Uncontrolled infection, other autoimmune disease, pregnancy or lactation excluded patients. Broader study findings: Through a model of 13 V-J features, ophthalmopathy was separated from stable hyperthyroidism. Peripheral blood also featured most of the thyroid clonotypes expanded above 0.001.

This receptor was identified in a woman aged 18 to 35 with Graves' ophthalmopathy. The specimen sequenced was blood.

This chain's CDR3 is CASSWGQGRGYEQYF. DNA for the CDR3: TGTGCCAGCAGTTGGGGACAGGGTAGAGGCTACGAGCAGTACTTC. The chain has TRBV28 and TRBJ2-7; 9 bases line up with TRBD1. The CDR3 runs 15 residues. J gave up 3 bases and V 4 bases, and 7 bases lay outside the gene matches. CDR1 is MDHEN and CDR2 is SYDVKM in the germline V gene.